This T cell receptor (beta chain) is from a study of tumor and adjacent non-tumor tissue in lung cancer. Overall study context: The patients, 10 men and 5 or 6 women, were about 30 to 85 with stage I to III disease.

General study points: TCR diversity was significantly greater in tumor than normal lung tissue. Normal lung showed higher cumulative top 100 clone frequency than tumor.

CDR3 length: 15 residues. V was trimmed by 3 bases and J by 1 base, leaving 10 bases between them. Germline V gene lookup returns CDR1 LNHDA and CDR2 SQIVND (reference sequence). The library came from three nested PCR rounds adapted from ARM-PCR protocols. Each CDR3 protein is one row after TCRdb ran MiXCR on the multiplex PCR reads. The sample holds 65,000 to 95,000 distinct CDR3 sequences, around two thirds seen once. The template was RNA from unsorted bulk tissue. This clonotype was seen more than once but under ten times. Its antigen is not known. The specimen sequenced was lung tumor tissue. This TCR was sampled from a woman aged 70-85 years with non-small cell lung cancer. The chain joins TRBV19 to TRBJ1-5, with D hard to call. CDR3 in amino acids: CASSIVSNSNQPQHF. The CDR3 region has the DNA TGTGCCAGTAGTATCGTGAGTAACAGCAATCAGCCCCAGCATTTT.